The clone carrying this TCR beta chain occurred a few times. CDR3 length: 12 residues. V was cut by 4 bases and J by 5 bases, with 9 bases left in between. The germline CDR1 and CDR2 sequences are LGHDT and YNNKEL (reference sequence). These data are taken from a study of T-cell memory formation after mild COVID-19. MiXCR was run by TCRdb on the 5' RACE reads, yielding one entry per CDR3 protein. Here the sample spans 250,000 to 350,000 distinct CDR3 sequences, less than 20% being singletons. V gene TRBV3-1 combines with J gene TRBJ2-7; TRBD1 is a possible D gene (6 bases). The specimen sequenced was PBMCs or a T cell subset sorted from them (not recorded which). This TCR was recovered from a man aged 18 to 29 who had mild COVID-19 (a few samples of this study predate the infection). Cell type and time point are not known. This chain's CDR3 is CASSPRQDEQYF. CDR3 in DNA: TGTGCCAGCAGCCCCCGACAGGACGAGCAGTACTTC.